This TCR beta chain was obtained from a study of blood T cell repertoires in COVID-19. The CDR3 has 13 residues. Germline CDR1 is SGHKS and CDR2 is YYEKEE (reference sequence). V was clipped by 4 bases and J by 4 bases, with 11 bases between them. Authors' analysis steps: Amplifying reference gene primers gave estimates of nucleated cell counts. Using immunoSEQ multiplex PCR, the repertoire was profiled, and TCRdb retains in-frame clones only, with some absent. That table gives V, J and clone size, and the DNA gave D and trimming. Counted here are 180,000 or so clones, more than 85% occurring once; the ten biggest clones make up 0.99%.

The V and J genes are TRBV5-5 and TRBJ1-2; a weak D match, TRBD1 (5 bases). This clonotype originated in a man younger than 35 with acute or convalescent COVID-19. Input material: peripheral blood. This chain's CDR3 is CASSHRYSYGYTF. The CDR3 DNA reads TGTGCCAGCAGCCACAGGTACTCCTATGGCTACACCTTC.